Shown below are 27 T cell receptor beta chains from a single sample sequenced in a study of blood T cell repertoires in COVID-19. Profiling relied on immunoSEQ multiplex PCR, and the TCRdb table lists in-frame clones only, not all of them. The data contain a few hundred thousand clones, 90% of them seen just once; the ten biggest clones take up around 2.3%. Sequencing was carried out using peripheral blood. The receptor source for this set is a woman aged 55-70 years with COVID-19, enrolled during active disease.

This clone was counted once. V gene TRBV6-6 combines with J gene TRBJ1-5; a possible D gene is TRBD1 (6 bases). This CDR3 spans 16 amino acids. V lost 6 bases, J lost 0 bases, and 15 bases lay in between. Germline assignment: CDR1 MNHNY and CDR2 SVGAGI (reference sequence). CDR3 coding DNA: TGTGCCAGCAGACGCCGGGACATCTTTAGCAATCAGCCCCAGCATTTT. Its translation is CASRRRDIFSNQPQHF.

This sequence joins TRBV13 and TRBJ1-1; 8 nucleotides match TRBD1. This CDR3 has 16 residues. Germline V gene sequence: CDR1 PRHDT, CDR2 FYEKMQ (reference sequence). Trimming at V came to 2 bases and at J to 2 bases, leaving 7 bases not matched to a gene. CDR3 bases: TGTGCCAGCAGCTTATGGGGGCAGGGGGCAAACACTGAAGCTTTCTTT. It yields the protein CASSLWGQGANTEAFF.

The chain carries TRBV2 and TRBJ1-2, with 7 bases fitting TRBD1. The germline gives CDR1 SNHLY, CDR2 FYNNEI. V shed 6 bases, J shed 4 bases, and the junction held 5 bases outside the gene matches. The length of the CDR3 is 13 residues. This CDR3 reads CASSGGQSYGYTF. CDR3 sequence (DNA): TGTGCCAGCAGCGGGGGACAGTCCTATGGCTACACCTTC.

V is TRBV5-1 and J is TRBJ1-6, with 8 nucleotides matching TRBD1. There are 18 residues in the CDR3. J was trimmed by 3 bases and V by 0 bases; bases with no gene match: 8. CDR1 is SGHRS and CDR2 is YFSETQ in the germline V gene. DNA for the CDR3: TGCGCCAGCAGCTTGGTCGGGACAGGATCTCTCTATAATTCACCCCTCCACTTT. It codes for CASSLVGTGSLYNSPLHF.

The chain employs TRBV27 and TRBJ1-1, with D perhaps TRBD1 (5 bases). The germline CDR1 and CDR2 sequences are MNHEY and SMNVEV (reference sequence). Deletions cut 5 bases from V and 2 bases from J, with 9 bases between. The CDR3 spans 13 residues. The CDR3 coding sequence is TGTGCCAGCAGTCATGACAGAAACACTGAAGCTTTCTTT. Translating gives CASSHDRNTEAFF.

This clone was counted once. One end of the junction does not line up with germline, which may come from a read error. The V and J genes are TRBV11-3 and TRBJ2-1; 9 bases match TRBD1. The CDR3 is made up of 15 amino acids. Germline CDR1 and CDR2: SGHNT and YENEEA. This chain's CDR3 is CASSLEGQGHNEQFF. Written as DNA, the CDR3 is TGTGCCAGCAGCCTAGAGGGACAGGGCCACAATGAGCAGTTCTTC.

V usage is TRBV11-2 and J usage is TRBJ2-3; 8 nucleotides agree with TRBD2. CDR3 length equals 16 residues. J was trimmed by 3 bases and V by 5 bases; bases with no gene match: 10. CDR1 and CDR2 from the germline V gene are SGHAT and FQNNGV. The CDR3 loop reads CASSTRGRGGTDTQYF. CDR3 sequence (DNA): TGTGCCAGCAGCACCCGGGGACGGGGGGGAACAGATACGCAGTATTTT.

The chain has TRBV2 and TRBJ2-6; no clear D gene. From germline, CDR1 is SNHLY and CDR2 FYNNEI. V lost 6 bases, J lost 1 base, and 4 bases lay in between. The CDR3 covers 13 residues. CDR3 loop: CASSLSGANVLTF. The CDR3 DNA follows: TGTGCCAGCAGCCTATCTGGGGCCAACGTCCTGACTTTC. The whole variable domain, filled in from reference TRBV2 and TRBJ2-6, reads EPEVTQTPSHQVTQMGQEVILRCVPISNHLYFYWYRQILGQKVEFLVSFYNNEISEKSEIFDDQFSVERPDGSNFTLKIRSTKLEDSAMYFCASSLSGANVLTFGAGSRLTVL.

J is TRBJ1-5 and V is TRBV20-1, with TRBD1 as a possible D gene (6 bases). Germline values: CDR1 DFQATT, CDR2 SNEGSKA (reference sequence). The ends were cut back, 3 bases at V and 2 bases at J, with 17 bases in the middle. The CDR3 contains 16 residues. In nucleotides, the CDR3 is TGCAGTGCTAGTCTAGGGGGGGCGCTTGGCAATCAGCCCCAGCATTTT. It specifies CSASLGGALGNQPQHF.

The CDR3 sequence: CASSPMTGSFNEKLFF. CDR3 DNA sequence: TGTGCCAGCTCACCAATGACGGGGTCCTTTAATGAAAAACTGTTTTTT. This chain joins TRBV18 and TRBJ1-4; no definite D call. Germline CDR1 reads KGHSH; CDR2 reads LQKENI. Trimming left V 2 bases short and J 4 bases short, with 14 bases between. CDR3 length: 16 amino acids.

V usage is TRBV11-3 and J usage is TRBJ2-5, with 9 bases matching TRBD1. Germline trimming cut 1 base from V and 3 bases from J; bases unmatched to any gene: 3. Germline assignment: CDR1 SGHNT and CDR2 YENEEA. The CDR3 length is 15 residues. As DNA, the CDR3 is TGTGCCAGCAGCTTAGGAGGGACAGGGAAAGAGACCCAGTACTTC. Residues: CASSLGGTGKETQYF.

The rearrangement uses TRBV11-1 and TRBJ2-2, with D perhaps TRBD1 (6 bases). CDR1 and CDR2 from the germline V gene are SGHAT and FQDESV (reference sequence). This CDR3 has 16 amino acids. The ends were cut back, 1 base at V and 3 bases at J, with 12 bases in the middle. This CDR3 is CASSLVSGDHTGELFF. The CDR3, as DNA: TGTGCCAGCAGCTTAGTTTCAGGGGACCACACCGGGGAGCTGTTTTTT.

The chain carries TRBV5-6 and TRBJ2-5; the D gene is possibly TRBD1 (6 bases). Germline V lookup: CDR1 SGHDT, CDR2 YYEEEE. The CDR3 extends over 16 amino acids. The V end was cut by 3 bases, the J end by 4 bases, with 19 bases between. CDR3 sequence: CASSSWQGLTPETQYF. DNA of the CDR3: TGTGCCAGCAGCTCTTGGCAGGGGCTCACGCCAGAGACCCAGTACTTC.

J is TRBJ1-2 and V is TRBV27; possibly TRBD1 for D (5 bases). In germline, CDR1 is MNHEY, CDR2 SMNVEV (reference sequence). The CDR3 runs 15 residues. V was trimmed by 4 bases and J by 7 bases, leaving 19 bases between them. DNA for the CDR3: TGTGCCAGCAGTTGGAGTTGGGAGGGGATTGCTGGCTACACCTTC. Its translation is CASSWSWEGIAGYTF.

The rearrangement joins TRBV2 to TRBJ2-2; 9 bases line up with TRBD1. The CDR3 is 16 residues long. V shed 6 bases, J shed 0 bases, and the junction held 5 bases outside the gene matches. The germline gives CDR1 SNHLY, CDR2 FYNNEI. The CDR3 region is CASSLTGGANTGELFF. Written as DNA, the CDR3 is TGTGCCAGCAGCCTTACAGGGGGCGCGAACACCGGGGAGCTGTTTTTT. The full variable domain, completed using reference TRBV2 and TRBJ2-2, is EPEVTQTPSHQVTQMGQEVILRCVPISNHLYFYWYRQILGQKVEFLVSFYNNEISEKSEIFDDQFSVERPDGSNFTLKIRSTKLEDSAMYFCASSLTGGANTGELFFGEGSRLTVL.

The J gene is TRBJ2-3, the V gene TRBV13; 8 bases line up with TRBD2. CDR3 size: 15 residues. Germline CDR1 PRHDT, CDR2 FYEKMQ (reference sequence). Trimming at V came to 5 bases and at J to 10 bases, leaving 14 bases not matched to a gene. The CDR3 is CASSQSGGTDGAQYF. CDR3 in DNA: TGTGCCAGCAGCCAGAGCGGGGGCACCGATGGGGCGCAGTATTTT.

The chain employs TRBV18 and TRBJ1-1, with 8 bases fitting TRBD1. CDR1 and CDR2 from the germline V gene are KGHSH and LQKENI. The CDR3 is 14 amino acids. With V trimmed by 4 bases and J by 10 bases, 11 bases remained unmatched. Written as DNA, the CDR3 is TGTGCCAGCTCACTGGTACAGGGGGGTGAAGGAGCTTTCTTT. Its translation: CASSLVQGGEGAFF.

V and J are TRBV5-4 and TRBJ1-2; D remains ambiguous. There are 12 residues in the CDR3. Germline V gene data show CDR1 as SGHNT and CDR2 as YYREEE (reference sequence). The V gene lost 4 bases and the J gene lost 8 bases, with 12 bases spanning the gap. In DNA, the CDR3 is TGTGCCAGCAGCATACGGTGGGCGGGCTACACCTTC. This gives the protein CASSIRWAGYTF. The entire variable domain, with the rest obtained from reference TRBV5-4 and TRBJ1-2, is as follows: ETGVTQSPTHLIKTRGQQVTLRCSSQSGHNTVSWYQQALGQGPQFIFQYYREEENGRGNFPPRFSGLQFPNYSSELNVNALELDDSALYLCASSIRWAGYTFGSGTRLTVV.

The chain employs TRBV18 and TRBJ2-3, with 10 bases fitting TRBD1. This CDR3 region has 16 residues. Trimming at V came to 3 bases and at J to 1 base, leaving 4 bases not matched to a gene. Germline V CDR1 and CDR2: KGHSH, LQKENI. The DNA of the CDR3 is TGTGCCAGCTCACCCGGGACAGGGGTCGGCACAGATACGCAGTATTTT. Translated: CASSPGTGVGTDTQYF.

The chain recombines TRBV9 with TRBJ2-7, with TRBD1 matching over 9 bases. The junction had 7 bases not matched to a gene; V was cut back by 0 bases and J by 6 bases. Germline V CDR1 and CDR2: SGDLS, YYNGEE. The CDR3 has 15 amino acids. CDR3 nucleotide sequence: TGTGCCAGCAGCGTAGAAGGGACAGGGATAAGCGAGCAGTACTTC. Translation gives CASSVEGTGISEQYF. Full variable domain (remainder filled in from reference TRBV9 and TRBJ2-7): DSGVTQTPKHLITATGQRVTLRCSPRSGDLSVYWYQQSLDQGLQFLIQYYNGEERAKGNILERFSAQQFPDLHSELNLSSLELGDSALYFCASSVEGTGISEQYFGPGTRLTVT.

A few counts support this clone. This rearrangement joins TRBV21-1 to TRBJ2-1; the D segment call TRBD2 is taken from the table without a DNA check. TRBV21-1 is a recognized pseudogene. The CDR3 is 12 residues long. CDR3 protein: CGRGGPYNEQFF. In nucleotides, the CDR3 is TGTGGGCGGGGGGGCCCCTACAATGAGCAGTTCTTC.

On this clone itself: No DNA is shown, since the ends of the CDR3 on it are uncertain; the CDR3 is the one TCRdb lists. V usage is TRBV5-1 and J usage is TRBJ2-5; the D call TRBD2 from the table was never checked on the DNA. The CDR3 contains 16 residues when both ends are counted. Germline V gene data show CDR1 as SGHRS and CDR2 as YFSETQ. The CDR3 is CASSFGAGGGQETQYF.

This chain uses TRBV4-3 with TRBJ2-3, with D hard to call. The CDR3 is 16 residues long. V was trimmed by 4 bases and J by 2 bases, leaving 16 bases between them. CDR1 is LGHNA and CDR2 is YSLEER in the germline V gene. The CDR3 DNA is TGCGCCAGCAGCCCCGGGTTCGTTTATCCCACAGATACGCAGTATTTT. Protein sequence: CASSPGFVYPTDTQYF.

V is TRBV18 and J is TRBJ1-1; D is unclear. Trimming pared 2 bases from V and 1 base from J, leaving 8 bases between. CDR3 length: 14 residues. The V gene's germline CDR1 is KGHSH and CDR2 LQKENI. The DNA for the CDR3 is TGTGCCAGCTCACCATTCCGGGAGAACACTGAAGCTTTCTTT. Its translation is CASSPFRENTEAFF.

This clone appeared a single time. The J gene is TRBJ2-7, the V gene TRBV13; no clear D. The V and J ends lost 5 bases and 0 bases respectively, with 14 bases between them. From germline, CDR1 is PRHDT and CDR2 FYEKMQ (reference sequence). This CDR3 is 15 amino acids long. Here the CDR3 reads CASSPPSIFSYEQYF. The CDR3 DNA follows: TGTGCCAGCAGCCCCCCATCTATATTCTCCTACGAGCAGTACTTC.

The genes are TRBV5-6 and TRBJ1-1, with TRBD1 matching 8 bases. The ends lost 5 bases at V and 5 bases at J; junction bases unmatched: 8. This CDR3 has 14 amino acids. Germline CDR1 and CDR2: SGHDT and YYEEEE. The DNA for the CDR3 is TGTGCCAGCAGACCAGGGGGCCGGTGGACTGAAGCTTTCTTT. Translation gives CASRPGGRWTEAFF.

The rearrangement uses TRBV19 and TRBJ2-2; D gene uncertain. CDR1 and CDR2 (germline): LNHDA, SQIVND (reference sequence). This CDR3 is built from 14 residues. Between the trimmed V and J ends, which lost 7 bases and 0 bases, there was a span of 9 bases. CDR3: CASMAHTNTGELFF. The CDR3 DNA reads TGTGCCAGTATGGCCCATACGAACACCGGGGAGCTGTTTTTT. The full variable domain, in which reference TRBV19 and TRBJ2-2 provide the parts outside the CDR3, is DGGITQSPKYLFRKEGQNVTLSCEQNLNHDAMYWYRQDPGQGLRLIYYSQIVNDFQKGDIAEGYSVSREKKESFPLTVTSAQKNPTAFYLCASMAHTNTGELFFGEGSRLTVL.